A selection of T cell receptor beta chains follows, all from one sample in a study of T-cell reconstitution after alpha-beta-depleted transplantation in children. One entry per CDR3 protein, called by TCRdb with MiXCR from the PCR reads. The sample carries some 250,000 distinct CDR3 sequences, around 13% recorded once. The material was PBMCs from the stem cell graft donor, obtained from the stem cell graft. The receptors come from a human donor who donated a stem cell graft to a child with acute lymphoblastic leukemia. The CDR3 runs from the conserved cysteine through the conserved F or W. D genes are given only for firm matches. Not every row has a clone size; where given, it reads once, few, many or a size class.

D gene,clone size,V gene,J gene,CDR3 protein,CDR3 DNA
NA,few,TRBV4-3,TRBJ2-3,CASSQGLRSRTDTQYF,TGCGCCAGCAGCCAAGGACTCCGATCCCGCACAGATACGCAGTATTTT
TRBD2,many,TRBV12-3/TRBV12-4,TRBJ2-7,CASSLGGSFDEQYF,TGTGCCAGCAGTTTAGGCGGGAGCTTCGACGAGCAGTACTTC
TRBD1,many,TRBV20-1,TRBJ1-5,CSAGDRGLNPGYSNQPQHF,TGCAGTGCTGGCGACAGGGGACTTAATCCTGGGTATAGCAATCAGCCCCAGCATTTT
TRBD2,many,TRBV28,TRBJ2-5,CASSFWREGSETQYF,TGTGCCAGCAGTTTTTGGCGGGAGGGGTCGGAGACCCAGTACTTC
TRBD1,many,TRBV10-3,TRBJ1-5,CAISGTENQPQHF,TGTGCCATCAGCGGGACAGAAAATCAGCCCCAGCATTTT
NA,many,TRBV20-1,TRBJ2-3,CSASEGRGPYDTQYF,TGCAGTGCTAGCGAAGGGCGGGGGCCTTATGATACGCAGTATTTT
TRBD1,many,TRBV5-6,TRBJ2-1,CASSLQGTNEQFF,TGTGCCAGCAGCTTACAGGGGACCAATGAGCAGTTCTTC
NA,many,TRBV20-1,TRBJ1-2,CSASGAVNYGYTF,TGCAGTGCTAGCGGGGCCGTTAACTATGGCTACACCTTC
NA,few,TRBV24-1,TRBJ2-5,CATSDLGRGQETQYF,TGTGCCACCAGTGATTTGGGCAGGGGACAAGAGACCCAGTACTTC
NA,many,TRBV3-1,TRBJ2-7,CASGHPSYEQYF,TGTGCCAGCGGACATCCCTCCTACGAGCAGTACTTC
NA,few,TRBV6-1,TRBJ2-1,CASSEPTYYRNEQFF,TGTGCCAGCAGTGAACCAACGTACTATAGGAATGAGCAGTTCTTC
NA,many,TRBV7-2,TRBJ2-7,CASSFQGADEQYF,TGTGCCAGCAGCTTCCAAGGGGCCGACGAGCAGTACTTC
TRBD2,NA,TRBV28,TRBJ2-3,CASRGLAGGGYTQYF,TGTGCCAGCAGGGGACTAGCGGGCGGCGGGTATACGCAGTATTTT
NA,many,TRBV15,TRBJ2-3,CATAWSTDTQYF,TGTGCCACCGCCTGGAGCACAGATACGCAGTATTTT
NA,many,TRBV20-1,TRBJ2-7,CSAIAETGPYEQYF,TGCAGTGCTATTGCCGAGACAGGACCTTACGAGCAGTACTTC
TRBD2,few,TRBV19,TRBJ2-5,CASSMWGGQETQYF,TGTGCCAGTAGTATGTGGGGGGGCCAAGAGACCCAGTACTTC
NA,many,TRBV7-9,TRBJ1-2,CASRGSLYGYTF,TGTGCCAGCAGAGGGAGTTTATATGGCTACACCTTC
NA,few,TRBV24-1,TRBJ2-2,CATSDRGSGTGELFF,TGTGCCACCAGTGACCGAGGGTCGGGCACCGGGGAGCTGTTTTTT
NA,few,TRBV18,TRBJ2-6,CATSPRAGSAGANVLTF,TGTGCCACCTCACCAAGGGCTGGGTCAGCCGGGGCCAACGTCCTGACTTTC
TRBD2,many,TRBV28,TRBJ2-7,CASRELAGYSYEQYF,TGTGCCAGCCGGGAACTAGCGGGATACTCCTACGAGCAGTACTTC
NA,many,TRBV5-1,TRBJ2-1,CASSWGSSYNEQFF,TGCGCCAGCAGCTGGGGTAGCTCCTACAATGAGCAGTTCTTC
TRBD1,many,TRBV20-1,TRBJ1-5,CSAPLGTGGNQPQHF,TGCAGTGCTCCACTGGGGACAGGTGGGAATCAGCCCCAGCATTTT
NA,many,TRBV5-1,TRBJ2-5,CASSSDTRREIQETQYF,TGCGCCAGCAGCTCCGACACTCGACGGGAAATTCAAGAGACCCAGTACTTC
NA,NA,TRBV20-1,TRBJ2-1,CSAPSPGHPYNEQFF,TGCAGTGCTCCGTCGCCGGGACATCCGTACAATGAGCAGTTCTTC
NA,many,TRBV19,TRBJ2-1,CASRSRQEYNEQFF,TGTGCCAGTAGGAGCAGACAGGAGTACAATGAGCAGTTCTTC
NA,few,TRBV7-2,TRBJ1-1,CASSLASESSKAFF,TGTGCCAGCAGCTTAGCATCGGAGAGCTCTAAAGCTTTCTTT
TRBD1,NA,TRBV7-2,TRBJ1-2,CASSFGQGRSYGYTF,TGTGCCAGCAGCTTTGGACAGGGGCGTTCCTATGGCTACACCTTC
NA,many,TRBV6-5,TRBJ1-2,CASSESNYGYTF,TGTGCCAGCTCGGAGTCTAACTATGGCTACACCTTC
TRBD2,NA,TRBV4-3,TRBJ2-2,CASSQVGGGAFVTGELFF,TGCGCCAGCAGCCAAGTAGGCGGGGGGGCATTTGTCACCGGGGAGCTGTTTTTT
NA,NA,TRBV20-1,TRBJ2-7,CSARGGLRYHTHEQYF,TGCAGTGCTAGAGGAGGATTAAGGTATCACACCCACGAGCAGTACTTC
TRBD1,NA,TRBV20-1,TRBJ2-4,CSATGAGQGGMTKNIQYF,TGCAGTGCCACCGGGGCAGGACAGGGGGGTATGACCAAAAACATTCAGTACTTC
NA,many,TRBV29-1,TRBJ1-1,CSVSRFMNTEAFF,TGCAGCGTGAGTAGGTTCATGAACACTGAAGCCTTCTTT
TRBD2,many,TRBV10-1,TRBJ2-5,CASSGASGGTQYF,TGCGCCAGCAGTGGAGCTAGCGGGGGGACCCAGTACTTC
NA,few,TRBV12-3/TRBV12-4,TRBJ2-1,CASIPWAGASYNEQFF,TGTGCCAGCATTCCCTGGGCAGGGGCCTCCTACAATGAGCAGTTCTTC
TRBD1,many,TRBV6-1,TRBJ2-3,CASSEGDRGTDTQYF,TGTGCCAGCAGTGAAGGGGACAGGGGCACAGATACGCAGTATTTT
NA,many,TRBV5-1,TRBJ1-3,CASSTSYSSSGNTIYF,TGCGCCAGCAGCACATCTTATTCGAGCTCTGGAAACACCATATATTTT
TRBD1,many,TRBV7-9,TRBJ2-3,CASSSPDRVTDTQYF,TGTGCCAGCAGCTCCCCCGACAGGGTAACAGATACGCAGTATTTT
TRBD1,many,TRBV7-6,TRBJ2-3,CASSLAGQGTDTQYF,TGTGCCAGCAGCTTAGCGGGACAGGGCACAGATACGCAGTATTTT
NA,few,TRBV19,TRBJ2-7,CASSIGLGTSYEQYF,TGTGCCAGTAGTATCGGGTTAGGGACAAGCTACGAGCAGTACTTC
NA,NA,TRBV19,TRBJ1-1,CASSIGGQGLNTEAFF,TGTGCCAGTAGTATAGGAGGCCAGGGGTTGAACACTGAAGCTTTCTTT
TRBD2,many,TRBV7-9,TRBJ2-5,CASRRMGGGQETQYF,TGTGCCAGCAGAAGAATGGGGGGGGGACAAGAGACCCAGTACTTC